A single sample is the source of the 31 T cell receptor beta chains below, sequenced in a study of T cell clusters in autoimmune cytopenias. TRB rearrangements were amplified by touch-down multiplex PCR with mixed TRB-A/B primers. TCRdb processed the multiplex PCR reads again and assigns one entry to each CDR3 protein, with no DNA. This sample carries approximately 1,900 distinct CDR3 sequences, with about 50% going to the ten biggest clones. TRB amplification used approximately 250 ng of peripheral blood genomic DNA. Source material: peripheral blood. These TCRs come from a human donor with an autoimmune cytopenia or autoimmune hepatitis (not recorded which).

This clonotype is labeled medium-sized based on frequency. CDR3 sequence: CASSYSPTQGAGDTQYF. The chain couples TRBV6-5 to TRBJ2-3; TCRdb gives TRBD1 as the D gene, but with no DNA this cannot be confirmed. Germline V gives CDR1 MNHEY, CDR2 SVGAGI. The CDR3 extends over 17 amino acids.

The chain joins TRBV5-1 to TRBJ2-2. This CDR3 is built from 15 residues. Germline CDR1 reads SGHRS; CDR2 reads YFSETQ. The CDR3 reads CASSLMYFGSGELFF.

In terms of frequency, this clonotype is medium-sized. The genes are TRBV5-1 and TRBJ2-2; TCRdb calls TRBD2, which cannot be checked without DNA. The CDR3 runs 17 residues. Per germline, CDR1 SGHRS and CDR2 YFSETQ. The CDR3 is CASSFGTSGAWAGELFF.

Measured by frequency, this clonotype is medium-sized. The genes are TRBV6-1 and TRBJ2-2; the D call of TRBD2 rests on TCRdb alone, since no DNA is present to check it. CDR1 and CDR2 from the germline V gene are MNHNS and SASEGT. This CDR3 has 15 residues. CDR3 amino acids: CASSEYQGGTGELFF.

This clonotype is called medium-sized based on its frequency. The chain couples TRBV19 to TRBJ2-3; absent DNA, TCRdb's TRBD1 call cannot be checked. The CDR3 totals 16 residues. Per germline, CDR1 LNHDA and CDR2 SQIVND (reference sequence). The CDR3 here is CASRSGRPASTDTQYF.

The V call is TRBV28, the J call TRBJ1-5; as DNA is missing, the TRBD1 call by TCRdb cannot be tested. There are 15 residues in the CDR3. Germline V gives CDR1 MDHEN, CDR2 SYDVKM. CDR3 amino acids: CASSLGQGYRQPQHF.

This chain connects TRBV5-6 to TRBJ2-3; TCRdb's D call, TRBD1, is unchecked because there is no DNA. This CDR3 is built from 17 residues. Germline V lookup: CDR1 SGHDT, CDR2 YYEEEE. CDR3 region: CASSPERGGTNTDTQYF.

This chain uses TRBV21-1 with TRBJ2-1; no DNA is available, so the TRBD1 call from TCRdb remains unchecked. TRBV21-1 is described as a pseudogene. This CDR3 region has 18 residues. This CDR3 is CASTLKSPGQGVQREQFF.

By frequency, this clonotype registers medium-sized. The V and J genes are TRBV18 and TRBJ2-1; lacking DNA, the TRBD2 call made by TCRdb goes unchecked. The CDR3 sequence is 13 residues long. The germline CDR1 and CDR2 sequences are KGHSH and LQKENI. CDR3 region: CASSLGHNSEQFF.

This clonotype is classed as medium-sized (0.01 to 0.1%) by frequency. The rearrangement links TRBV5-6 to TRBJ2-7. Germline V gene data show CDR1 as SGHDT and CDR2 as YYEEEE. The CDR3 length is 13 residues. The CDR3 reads CASSSWTDYEQYF.

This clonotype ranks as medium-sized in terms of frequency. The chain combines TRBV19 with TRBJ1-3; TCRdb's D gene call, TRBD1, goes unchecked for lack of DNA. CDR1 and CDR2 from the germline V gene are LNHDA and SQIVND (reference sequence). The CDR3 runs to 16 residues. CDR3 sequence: CASSQGPASTGNTIYF.

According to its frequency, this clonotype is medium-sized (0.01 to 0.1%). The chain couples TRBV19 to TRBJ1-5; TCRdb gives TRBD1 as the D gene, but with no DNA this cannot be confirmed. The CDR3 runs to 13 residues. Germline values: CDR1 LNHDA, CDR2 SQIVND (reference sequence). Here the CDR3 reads CASTGQGNQPQHF.

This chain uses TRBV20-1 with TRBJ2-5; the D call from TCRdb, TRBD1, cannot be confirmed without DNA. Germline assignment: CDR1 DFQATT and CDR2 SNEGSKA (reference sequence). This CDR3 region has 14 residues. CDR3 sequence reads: CSAGTGGLLETQYF.

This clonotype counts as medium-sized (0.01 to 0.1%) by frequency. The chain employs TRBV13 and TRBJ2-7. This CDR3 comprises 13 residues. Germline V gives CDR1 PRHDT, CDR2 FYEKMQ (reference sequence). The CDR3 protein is CASSLDSSYEQYF. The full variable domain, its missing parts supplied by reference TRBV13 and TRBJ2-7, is AAGVIQSPRHLIKEKRETATLKCYPIPRHDTVYWYQQGPGQDPQFLISFYEKMQSDKGSIPDRFSAQQFSDYHSELNMSSLELGDSALYFCASSLDSSYEQYFGPGTRLTVT.

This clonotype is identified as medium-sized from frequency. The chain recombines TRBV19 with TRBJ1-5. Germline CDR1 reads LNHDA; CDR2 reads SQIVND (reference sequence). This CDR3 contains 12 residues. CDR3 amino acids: CASSQGNQPQHF.

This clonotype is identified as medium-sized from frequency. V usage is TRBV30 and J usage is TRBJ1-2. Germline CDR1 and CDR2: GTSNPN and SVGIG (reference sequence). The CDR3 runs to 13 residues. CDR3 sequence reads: CAWTVGWAGGYTF.

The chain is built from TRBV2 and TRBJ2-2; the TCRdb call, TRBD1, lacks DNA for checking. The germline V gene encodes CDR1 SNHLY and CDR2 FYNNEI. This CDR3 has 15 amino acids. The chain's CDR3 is CASSAGQGPTGELFF. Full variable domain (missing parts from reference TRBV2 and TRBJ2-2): EPEVTQTPSHQVTQMGQEVILRCVPISNHLYFYWYRQILGQKVEFLVSFYNNEISEKSEIFDDQFSVERPDGSNFTLKIRSTKLEDSAMYFCASSAGQGPTGELFFGEGSRLTVL.

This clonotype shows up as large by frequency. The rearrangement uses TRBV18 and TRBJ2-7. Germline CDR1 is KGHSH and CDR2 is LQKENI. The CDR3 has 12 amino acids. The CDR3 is CASSPTGIEQYF. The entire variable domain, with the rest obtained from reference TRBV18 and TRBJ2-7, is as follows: NAGVMQNPRHLVRRRGQEARLRCSPMKGHSHVYWYRQLPEEGLKFMVYLQKENIIDESGMPKERFSAEFPKEGPSILRIQQVVRGDSAAYFCASSPTGIEQYFGPGTRLTVT.

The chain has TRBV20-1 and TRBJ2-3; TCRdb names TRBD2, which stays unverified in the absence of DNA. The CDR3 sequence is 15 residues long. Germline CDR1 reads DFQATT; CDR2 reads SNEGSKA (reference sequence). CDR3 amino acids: CSAKKGGGATDTQYF.

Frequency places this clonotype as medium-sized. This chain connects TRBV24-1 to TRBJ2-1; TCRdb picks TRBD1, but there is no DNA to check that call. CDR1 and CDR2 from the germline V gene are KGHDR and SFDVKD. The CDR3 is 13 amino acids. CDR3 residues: CATSDWGVDEQFF.

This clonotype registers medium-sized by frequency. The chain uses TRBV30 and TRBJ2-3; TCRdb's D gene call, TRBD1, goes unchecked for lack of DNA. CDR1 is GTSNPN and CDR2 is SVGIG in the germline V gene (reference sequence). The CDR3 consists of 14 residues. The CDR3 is CAWARDRGRDTQYF.

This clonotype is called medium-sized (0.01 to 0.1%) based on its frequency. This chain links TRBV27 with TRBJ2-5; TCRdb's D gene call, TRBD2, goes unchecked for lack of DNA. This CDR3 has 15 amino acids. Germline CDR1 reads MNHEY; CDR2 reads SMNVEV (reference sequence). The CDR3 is CASSSTGYGGETQYF.

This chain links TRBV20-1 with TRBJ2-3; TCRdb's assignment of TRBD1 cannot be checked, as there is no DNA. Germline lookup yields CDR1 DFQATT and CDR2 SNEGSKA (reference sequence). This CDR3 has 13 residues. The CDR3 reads CSARVGPADTQYF.

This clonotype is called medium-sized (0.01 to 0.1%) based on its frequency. The CDR3 is CASSSRTLEEKLFF. V usage is TRBV19 and J usage is TRBJ1-4. The CDR3 is 14 residues long. CDR1 and CDR2 (germline): LNHDA, SQIVND (reference sequence).

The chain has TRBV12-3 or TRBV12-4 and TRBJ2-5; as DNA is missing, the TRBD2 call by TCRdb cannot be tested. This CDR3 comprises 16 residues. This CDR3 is CASSLRPLGGQETQYF.

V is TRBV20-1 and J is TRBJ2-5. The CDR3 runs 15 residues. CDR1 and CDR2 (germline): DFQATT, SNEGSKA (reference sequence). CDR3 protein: CSARDLSGARETQYF.

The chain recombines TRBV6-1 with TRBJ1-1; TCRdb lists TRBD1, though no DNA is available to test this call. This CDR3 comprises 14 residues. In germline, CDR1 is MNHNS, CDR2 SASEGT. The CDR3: CAISKGQFNTEAFF.

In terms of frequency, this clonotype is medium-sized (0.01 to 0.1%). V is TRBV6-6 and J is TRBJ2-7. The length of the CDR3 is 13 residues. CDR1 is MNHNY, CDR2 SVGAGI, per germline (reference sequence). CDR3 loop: CASSFVRPYEQYF.

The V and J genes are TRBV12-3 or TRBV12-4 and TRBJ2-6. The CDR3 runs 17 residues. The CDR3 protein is CASSEVRFSSGANVLTF.

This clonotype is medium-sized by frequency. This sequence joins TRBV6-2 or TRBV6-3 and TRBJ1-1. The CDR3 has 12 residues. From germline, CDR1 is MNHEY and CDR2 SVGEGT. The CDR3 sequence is CASSYSRTEAFF.

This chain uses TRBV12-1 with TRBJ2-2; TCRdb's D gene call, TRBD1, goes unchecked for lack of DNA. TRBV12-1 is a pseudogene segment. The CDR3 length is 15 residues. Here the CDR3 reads CARPQGRSNTGELFF.